The sequence of this T cell receptor beta chain was determined in a study of neoadjuvant nivolumab and ipilimumab in lung cancer. Findings of the study overall: Resected-tumor TCR richness correlated positively with pretherapy blood richness. Pathologic regression was not significantly tied to TCR clonality. Compared with tumor-adjacent uninvolved lung, resected tumors showed greater richness and clonality. TCR receptors were sequenced in few samples.

Germline V lookup: CDR1 SGHRS, CDR2 YFSETQ. Trimming left V 0 bases short and J 5 bases short, with 2 bases between. There are 11 residues in the CDR3. This clone was observed a few times. Antigen: not known. Here immunoSEQ multiplex PCR was the method, and the copy in TCRdb shows in-frame clones only, minus some. The table has 20,000 or so clones, about 77% seen once. The V gene is TRBV5-1, the J gene TRBJ2-5; no clear D gene. The sequenced sample was tumor tissue, obtained after neoadjuvant nivolumab, alone or with ipilimumab, at or shortly before surgery. The sequence derives from an adult with non-small cell lung cancer. CDR3 bases: TGCGCCAGCAGCTTGGCCGAGACCCAGTACTTC. It specifies CASSLAETQYF.